This T cell receptor (beta chain) emerged from a study of blood T cell repertoires in COVID-19 (dated by TCRdb to about 2020). With regard to the full study: Samples covering the acute and convalescent phases of COVID-19 were provided by collaborators in the United States, Italy and Spain. Sample metadata almost always included a de-identified subject ID, COVID-19 status, age in years and sex. The repertoires were released in a freely available public database meant as a resource for research on the immune response to SARS-CoV-2. The prospective study material was composed of cDNA or gDNA derived from T cells, B-cell-depleted T cells, or PBMCs. Where available, HLA class I and class II types were taken from metadata supplied by the sample provider and were not determined by assay-based typing. The samples were drawn from two sources: the first 160 participants of the ongoing ImmuneRACE study, and 1,000 to 1,500 subjects contributed by 6 global collaborators. The dataset comprised deeply sampled blood TCRbeta repertoires from subjects exposed to, actively infected with, or recovered from COVID-19. What the research found in general, with its limitations: How much clinical and demographic metadata was included differed by source and by participant, and the metadata was provided uncurated.

The collaborating institutions used their own protocols to collect whole blood in K2EDTA tubes. Collaborator samples were shipped for TCRbeta analysis as frozen whole blood, isolated PBMCs, or DNA extracted from either sample type. Spanning cysteine to phenylalanine, the CDR3 consists of 14 amino acids. The retained sequence is limited to the CDR3, 42 bases, with the frame set at the first base. The V and J ends are trimmed by 2 bases and 0 bases, leaving 2 bases between them. CDR1 and CDR2 are read off the germline V gene as MNHEY and SVGEGT. The immunoSEQ Assay, a bias-controlled multiplex PCR, was used to amplify TCRbeta CDR3 regions from genomic DNA. The original pipeline was this. Within the assay, amplification of reference gene primers was used to estimate how many nucleated cells each sample contained. To quantify the absolute abundance of each unique TCRbeta CDR3 rearrangement, sequence reads were collapsed and filtered. Productive Simpson clonality was computed per sample as the square root of Simpson's diversity index over productive rearrangements. TCRdb stores this immuneACCESS table with in-frame sequences only. Part of the clones is absent; in the studies checked, under half of the shortfall reflects unresolved V genes, and no reason is known for the rest. V and J calls and clone size come straight from that table; D and trimming were deduced from the DNA. Counted in this sample were about 160,000 clones; around 83% of them appeared once. 0.8% to 1.2% of the sample goes to the ten largest clones.

Remarks on this clone: Its antigen is still unknown. No much larger clone is present one base from it, and per-base qualities are unavailable.

This TCR derives from a man in his forties with acute or convalescent COVID-19. The sequenced sample was peripheral blood. The chain couples TRBV6-2 or TRBV6-3 to TRBJ2-6; the D gene identity is not certain. At the DNA level, the sequence is TGTGCCAGCAGTTACCACTCTGGGGCCAACGTCCTGACTTTC. Translated, this is CASSYHSGANVLTF.